The 24 T cell receptor beta chains below were found in one sample sequenced in a study of blood T cell repertoires in COVID-19. Sequencing was performed with immunoSEQ multiplex PCR; in TCRdb, only in-frame clones are kept and a portion is missing. The repertoire holds some 68,000 clones, with 90% as singletons. Sequencing was carried out using peripheral blood. All receptors come from a man between 45 and 60 years old with COVID-19, enrolled during active disease.

The chain links TRBV19 to TRBJ2-5; D is possibly TRBD2 (5 bases). Between the trimmed V and J ends, which lost 3 bases and 5 bases, there was a span of 13 bases. This CDR3 has 14 residues. Germline V gene data show CDR1 as LNHDA and CDR2 as SQIVND (reference sequence). The chain's CDR3 is CASSIRFTGETQYF. Written as DNA, the CDR3 is TGTGCCAGTAGTATTCGATTCACGGGGGAGACCCAGTACTTC. Variable domain in full (rest from reference TRBV19 and TRBJ2-5): DGGITQSPKYLFRKEGQNVTLSCEQNLNHDAMYWYRQDPGQGLRLIYYSQIVNDFQKGDIAEGYSVSREKKESFPLTVTSAQKNPTAFYLCASSIRFTGETQYFGPGTRLLVL.

This clone was counted a single time. The chain uses TRBV19 and TRBJ2-7; a possible D gene is TRBD2 (7 bases). Germline V gives CDR1 LNHDA, CDR2 SQIVND (reference sequence). This CDR3 has 15 amino acids. Trimming stripped 1 base from V and 2 bases from J, with 12 bases between. In DNA, the CDR3 is TGTGCCAGTAGTATAGCGGGGGGCATTCCCTACGAGCAGTACTTC. Translated, it gives CASSIAGGIPYEQYF.

The V gene is TRBV4-1, the J gene TRBJ2-1; 9 bases fit TRBD2. The length of the CDR3 is 16 residues. V trimming: 1 base; J trimming: 8 bases; junction bases outside the gene matches: 9. Germline values: CDR1 MGHRA, CDR2 YSYEKL. The CDR3 loop is CASSQGAGGEYDEQFF. As DNA, the CDR3 is TGCGCCAGCAGCCAAGGAGCGGGAGGCGAGTATGATGAGCAGTTCTTC.

J is TRBJ2-3 and V is TRBV27; 7 nucleotides agree with TRBD2. The CDR3 runs 15 residues. The V and J ends lost 2 bases and 3 bases, in that order; junction bases with no gene match: 5. Germline CDR1 reads MNHEY; CDR2 reads SMNVEV (reference sequence). The CDR3 sequence: CASSLPRGGTDTQYF. The CDR3 DNA reads as TGTGCCAGCAGTTTACCCCGGGGAGGGACAGATACGCAGTATTTT.

The CDR3 reads CATSRDYTGDIETQYF. The CDR3 DNA reads as TGTGCCACCAGCAGAGATTACACAGGGGACATAGAGACCCAGTACTTC. The chain uses TRBV15 and TRBJ2-5, with 7 bases identical to TRBD1. CDR1 and CDR2 from the germline V gene are LNHNV and YYDKDF (reference sequence). The CDR3 totals 16 residues. With 0 bases clipped from V and 4 bases from J, the junction kept 8 bases outside the gene matches.

This chain links TRBV30 with TRBJ2-5, with 9 nucleotides matching TRBD2. Germline values: CDR1 GTSNPN, CDR2 SVGIG (reference sequence). V trimming: 2 bases; J trimming: 7 bases; junction bases outside the gene matches: 5. CDR3 length: 13 amino acids. The CDR3 DNA follows: TGTGCCTGGAGTCGTAGCGGGAGAGGGACCCAGTACTTC. Protein sequence: CAWSRSGRGTQYF. The full variable domain, in which reference TRBV30 and TRBJ2-5 provide the parts outside the CDR3, is SQTIHQWPATLVQPVGSPLSLECTVEGTSNPNLYWYRQAAGRGLQLLFYSVGIGQISSEVPQNLSASRPQDRQFILSSKKLLLSDSGFYLCAWSRSGRGTQYFGPGTRLLVL.

The V gene is TRBV25-1, the J gene TRBJ2-2; D ambiguous. The CDR3 length is 14 residues. Trimming pared 6 bases from V and 2 bases from J, leaving 10 bases between. Germline CDR1 and CDR2: MGHDK and SYGVNS. The CDR3 loop reads CASSYSSNTGELFF. The CDR3 DNA sequence: TGTGCCAGCAGCTATAGTTCCAACACCGGGGAGCTGTTTTTT.

The chain combines TRBV24-1 with TRBJ2-3, with D perhaps TRBD1 (6 bases). The CDR3 loop spans 16 amino acids. The V end lost 5 bases, the J end lost 1 base, and 15 bases lay between the germline ends. Germline lookup yields CDR1 KGHDR and CDR2 SFDVKD. Here the CDR3 DNA reads TGTGCCACCAGTGCCAAGAACAGGGTCGGCACAGATACGCAGTATTTT. As protein: CATSAKNRVGTDTQYF.

V and J are TRBV9 and TRBJ1-6; unclear D gene. Trimming removed 2 bases from V and 8 bases from J, with 11 bases in between. This CDR3 has 14 residues. CDR1 and CDR2 from the germline V gene are SGDLS and YYNGEE. CDR3 nucleotides: TGTGCCAGCAGCGTTGAGGGTGACGATTCACCCCTCCACTTT. Amino acid sequence: CASSVEGDDSPLHF.

The chain links TRBV4-3 to TRBJ1-4; tentatively, D is TRBD1 (5 bases). Deletions cut 0 bases from V and 8 bases from J, with 16 bases between. This CDR3 contains 16 residues. The germline CDR1 and CDR2 sequences are LGHNA and YSLEER. The CDR3 DNA reads as TGCGCCAGCAGCCAAGATGGAGGGACGGCCCCCGAAAAACTGTTTTTT. Residues: CASSQDGGTAPEKLFF.

This sequence joins TRBV12-3 or TRBV12-4 and TRBJ1-1, with a weak D call TRBD1 (5 bases). V lost 2 bases and J 7 bases, leaving 8 bases between the germline ends. The CDR3 consists of 12 residues. The DNA for the CDR3 is TGTGCCAGCAGTTTAAGGCAGGGTGAAGCTTTCTTT. Protein: CASSLRQGEAFF.

The gene calls are TRBV29-1 and TRBJ2-7, with D possibly matching TRBD2 (6 bases). This CDR3 contains 13 residues. Deletions cut 1 base from V and 3 bases from J, with 10 bases between. In germline, CDR1 is SQVTM, CDR2 ANQGSEA. Here the CDR3 DNA reads TGCAGCGTTGAAGGCGGGGCTGACTACGAGCAGTACTTC. Translating it yields CSVEGGADYEQYF.

This chain links TRBV19 with TRBJ1-3, with D unclear. Germline-derived CDR1 and CDR2 are LNHDA and SQIVND (reference sequence). The V end was cut by 6 bases, the J end by 0 bases, with 15 bases between. This CDR3 region has 16 residues. The DNA for the CDR3 is TGTGCCAGTAGCCCCCTGGGCACGAGCTCTGGAAACACCATATATTTT. This encodes CASSPLGTSSGNTIYF.

This chain connects TRBV19 to TRBJ1-1, with D possibly being TRBD1 (6 bases). V dropped 5 bases and J dropped 0 bases, with 10 bases sitting between them. CDR1 and CDR2 (germline): LNHDA, SQIVND (reference sequence). This CDR3 region has 14 residues. The CDR3 DNA reads TGTGCCAGTAGTCTGGACAGATTGAACACTGAAGCTTTCTTT. Translated, it gives CASSLDRLNTEAFF.

The J gene is TRBJ2-3, the V gene TRBV7-2; TRBD2 aligns across 7 bases. The CDR3 has 14 amino acids. Per the germline V gene, CDR1 is SGHTA and CDR2 is FQGNSA. Trimming removed 2 bases from V and 11 bases from J; junction bases left unmatched: 10. The CDR3 sequence: CASSLYAGEVEQYF. As DNA, the CDR3 is TGTGCCAGCAGCTTATATGCGGGAGAGGTGGAGCAGTATTTT.

This chain connects TRBV27 to TRBJ2-6; D is perhaps TRBD1 (5 bases). V was cut by 7 bases and J by 2 bases, with 9 bases left in between. The CDR3 length is 14 residues. Germline CDR1 reads MNHEY; CDR2 reads SMNVEV (reference sequence). CDR3 protein: CASTPRAGANVLTF. The CDR3 region has the DNA TGTGCCAGCACCCCCAGGGCTGGGGCCAACGTCCTGACTTTC.

V is TRBV30 and J is TRBJ2-1; possibly TRBD2 for D (5 bases). With 3 bases removed from V and 6 bases from J, the gap between germline ends came to 12 bases. Per the germline V gene, CDR1 is GTSNPN and CDR2 is SVGIG (reference sequence). The length of the CDR3 is 13 residues. This CDR3 reads CAWSRAGLNEQFF. The CDR3 bases are TGTGCCTGGAGCCGCGCGGGCCTCAATGAGCAGTTCTTC.

On this clone: Other DNA sequences of this sample code for an identical CDR3. The V gene is TRBV5-1, the J gene TRBJ2-1; maybe TRBD2 (5 bases). The CDR3 has 15 amino acids. Germline CDR1 is SGHRS and CDR2 is YFSETQ. Trimming took 0 bases from V and 1 from J, leaving 8 bases between them. DNA for the CDR3: TGCGCCAGCAGCTTGGGTGGGAGTTCCTACAATGAGCAGTTCTTC. Translating it yields CASSLGGSSYNEQFF.

This clone was seen once. V and J are TRBV6-1 and TRBJ2-3; weak D call: TRBD2 (5 bases). This CDR3 is 17 amino acids long. The V end lost 1 base, the J end lost 1 base, and 15 bases lay between the germline ends. Looked up from germline, CDR1 is MNHNS and CDR2 is SASEGT. The CDR3 sequence is CASSEDAASRGTDTQYF. The CDR3 bases are TGTGCCAGCAGTGAAGACGCGGCTAGCCGGGGCACAGATACGCAGTATTTT.

This sequence joins TRBV20-1 and TRBJ2-2, with 8 bases lining up with TRBD2. CDR3 length: 15 residues. V gave up 3 bases and J gave up 0 bases; unmatched junction bases: 3. Germline CDR1 reads DFQATT; CDR2 reads SNEGSKA (reference sequence). The CDR3 is CSASRLASNTGELFF. The CDR3 nucleotides are TGCAGTGCTAGTCGACTAGCGTCGAACACCGGGGAGCTGTTTTTT.

The V call is TRBV9, the J call TRBJ2-1; 9 positions match TRBD2. V lost 4 bases and J lost 1; bases outside the gene matches: 6. Germline lookup yields CDR1 SGDLS and CDR2 YYNGEE. The CDR3 loop spans 16 amino acids. The CDR3 region is CASSILSGSSYNEQFF. The CDR3 DNA sequence: TGTGCCAGCAGCATCCTTAGCGGGAGTTCCTACAATGAGCAGTTCTTC.

V usage is TRBV2 and J usage is TRBJ2-5, with D tentatively TRBD1 (5 bases). The CDR3 covers 13 residues. CDR1 is SNHLY, CDR2 FYNNEI, per germline. The V end was cut by 8 bases, the J end by 5 bases, with 15 bases between. CDR3 sequence reads: CASDSQGHETQYF. The CDR3 DNA is TGTGCCAGCGATTCTCAGGGCCACGAGACCCAGTACTTC.

The chain uses TRBV6-5 and TRBJ1-3; D is ambiguous. The V and J ends lost 7 bases and 9 bases respectively, with 16 bases between them. This CDR3 has 13 amino acids. In germline, CDR1 is MNHEY, CDR2 SVGAGI. For the CDR3, the DNA is TGTGCCAGCACGTCCAGCCCGGGTAGCACCATATATTTT. It specifies CASTSSPGSTIYF.

The chain combines TRBV7-6 with TRBJ2-7; 11 bases align to TRBD1. V lost 5 bases to trimming and J lost 5 bases; unmatched junction nucleotides: 8. The CDR3 is 15 residues long. CDR1 and CDR2 from the germline V gene are SGHVS and FNYEAQ. The CDR3 nucleotides read TGTGCCAGCAGCCCTGGACAGGGGGCGTTCCACGAGCAGTACTTC. Its protein product is CASSPGQGAFHEQYF.